This entry lists 29 T cell receptor beta chains sequenced from one sample in a study of shared clonotypes between healthy human individuals. Clones were sequenced by immunoSEQ multiplex PCR, and TCRdb holds only the in-frame ones, with some missing. The sample lists about 2.3 million clones; around 90% were seen once. Sequencing was carried out using naive CD4+ T cells from PBMCs. Described subset: CD45RA+ positively selected. The source of these receptors is a man in his late teens or twenties in good health. Some clones in this sample may be carry-over from other donors' samples.

To note about this clone: Other DNA sequences in the sample encode the same CDR3. This chain uses TRBV29-1 with TRBJ1-1; 8 positions match TRBD1. This CDR3 is built from 12 residues. CDR1 is SQVTM, CDR2 ANQGSEA, per germline. Trimming cost V 7 bases and J 5 bases; bases outside gene matches: 6. The CDR3 sequence is CSAGQGDTEAFF. The CDR3 nucleotides are TGCAGCGCCGGACAGGGAGATACTGAAGCTTTCTTT.

This chain uses TRBV4-1 with TRBJ2-7; D gene unclear. The CDR3 sequence is 16 residues long. Trimming removed 4 bases at V and 1 base at J, with 17 bases between. From germline, CDR1 is MGHRA and CDR2 YSYEKL. CDR3 region: CASSLRFTTESYEQYF. CDR3 DNA sequence: TGCGCCAGCAGCCTCCGATTTACTACAGAATCCTACGAGCAGTACTTC.

V is TRBV2 and J is TRBJ2-7, with 7 bases fitting TRBD1. CDR1 SNHLY and CDR2 FYNNEI come from the germline V gene. CDR3 length equals 15 residues. V lost 7 bases, J lost 3 bases, and 12 bases stayed unmatched. CDR3 nucleotides: TGTGCCAGCACTTTGTCAGGGGGTTCCCTCTACGAGCAGTACTTC. This translates into CASTLSGGSLYEQYF.

The chain recombines TRBV18 with TRBJ2-3; 11 bases line up with TRBD1. From germline, CDR1 is KGHSH and CDR2 LQKENI. V was clipped by 3 bases and J by 2 bases; unmatched bases: 4. CDR3 length equals 16 residues. The CDR3 is CASSPGTGGNTDTQYF. DNA of the CDR3: TGTGCCAGCTCACCCGGGACAGGGGGAAACACAGATACGCAGTATTTT. Combining the CDR3 with reference TRBV18 and TRBJ2-3 gives the whole variable domain NAGVMQNPRHLVRRRGQEARLRCSPMKGHSHVYWYRQLPEEGLKFMVYLQKENIIDESGMPKERFSAEFPKEGPSILRIQQVVRGDSAAYFCASSPGTGGNTDTQYFGPGTRLTVL.

The rearrangement links TRBV18 to TRBJ1-1; tentatively, D is TRBD1 (6 bases). CDR1 KGHSH and CDR2 LQKENI come from the germline V gene. V dropped 6 bases and J dropped 0 bases, with 23 bases sitting between them. CDR3 length: 18 amino acids. The CDR3, as DNA: TGTGCCAGCTCGAGACGAACCGGGACATCAAGCATGAACACTGAAGCTTTCTTT. It specifies CASSRRTGTSSMNTEAFF. The full variable domain, with the rest looked up from reference TRBV18 and TRBJ1-1, is NAGVMQNPRHLVRRRGQEARLRCSPMKGHSHVYWYRQLPEEGLKFMVYLQKENIIDESGMPKERFSAEFPKEGPSILRIQQVVRGDSAAYFCASSRRTGTSSMNTEAFFGQGTRLTVV.

The V gene is TRBV6-5, the J gene TRBJ2-7; D not certain. CDR3 length equals 14 residues. From germline, CDR1 is MNHEY and CDR2 SVGAGI. V was cut by 4 bases and J by 3 bases, with 13 bases left in between. This CDR3 is CASSSSGARYEQYF. CDR3 sequence (DNA): TGTGCCAGCAGTTCCAGTGGTGCCCGCTACGAGCAGTACTTC.

The chain is built from TRBV2 and TRBJ1-1; a weak D match, TRBD1 (5 bases). This CDR3 contains 13 residues. Trimming shortened V by 6 bases and J by 5 bases, and 13 bases separated the two germline ends. CDR1 and CDR2 (germline): SNHLY, FYNNEI. This CDR3 is CASRGEGRTEAFF. The DNA of the CDR3 is TGTGCCAGCAGAGGGGAGGGAAGGACTGAAGCTTTCTTT.

This sequence joins TRBV29-1 and TRBJ2-5, with 9 bases aligning to TRBD2. The V and J ends lost 4 bases and 5 bases, in that order; junction bases with no gene match: 5. This CDR3 comprises 13 residues. Per the germline V gene, CDR1 is SQVTM and CDR2 is ANQGSEA. This CDR3 reads CSVVAGVEETQYF. The CDR3 DNA sequence: TGCAGCGTTGTAGCGGGAGTTGAGGAGACCCAGTACTTC. Full variable domain (remainder filled in from reference TRBV29-1 and TRBJ2-5): SAVISQKPSRDICQRGTSLTIQCQVDSQVTMMFWYRQQPGQSLTLIATANQGSEATYESGFVIDKFPISRPNLTFSTLTVSNMSPEDSSIYLCSVVAGVEETQYFGPGTRLLVL.

V usage is TRBV7-2 and J usage is TRBJ2-7; D is tentatively TRBD1 or TRBD2 (6 bases each). V lost 1 base and J lost 6, with 19 bases in between. Per germline, CDR1 SGHTA and CDR2 FQGNSA. The length of the CDR3 is 16 residues. The CDR3 region is CASSLGGAQGKGEQYF. Here the CDR3 DNA reads TGTGCCAGCAGCTTAGGGGGGGCGCAGGGGAAGGGCGAGCAGTACTTC.

The chain combines TRBV29-1 with TRBJ2-3; D perhaps matches TRBD1 (6 bases). Trimming took 6 bases from V and 6 from J, leaving 13 bases between them. Per the germline V gene, CDR1 is SQVTM and CDR2 is ANQGSEA. The CDR3 is 12 residues long. The CDR3 sequence is CSVARGGDTQYF. Here the CDR3 DNA reads TGCAGCGTGGCCAGGGGCGGGGATACGCAGTATTTT.

The gene calls are TRBV7-2 and TRBJ2-5, with D tentatively TRBD2 (5 bases). With 2 bases removed from V and 2 bases from J, the gap between germline ends came to 15 bases. The CDR3 runs 16 residues. Germline V gene lookup returns CDR1 SGHTA and CDR2 FQGNSA. The CDR3 reads CASSLSLSSEQETQYF. DNA for the CDR3: TGTGCCAGCAGCTTATCCCTCAGTAGCGAACAAGAGACCCAGTACTTC.

This clone was found once. The chain couples TRBV30 to TRBJ2-5, with unresolved D. Germline CDR1 reads GTSNPN; CDR2 reads SVGIG (reference sequence). This CDR3 has 12 residues. The V end was cut by 0 bases, the J end by 2 bases, with 4 bases between. CDR3: CAWSVEQETQYF. CDR3 in DNA: TGTGCCTGGAGTGTTGAGCAAGAGACCCAGTACTTC.

With respect to this clone: In the same sample, other DNA sequences code for this CDR3. CDR3 coding DNA: TGTGCCAGCAGCTTTCGGACTAGCGGGGCCTACGAGCAGTACTTC. Translation: CASSFRTSGAYEQYF. The rearrangement joins TRBV7-8 to TRBJ2-7; TRBD2 matches at 12 bases. Germline CDR1 reads SGHVS; CDR2 reads FQNEAQ. The trim removed 3 bases at V and 2 bases at J, leaving 2 bases unmatched. This CDR3 is built from 15 residues.

The chain recombines TRBV7-2 with TRBJ2-3; TRBD2 matches at 10 bases. Germline V CDR1 and CDR2: SGHTA, FQGNSA. Losses at the gene ends were 6 bases for V and 6 bases for J; bases not matched to a gene: 9. The CDR3 has 15 residues. The CDR3 DNA is TGTGCCAGCAGATACCTAGCGGGAGCGCCGGATACGCAGTATTTT. This sequence encodes CASRYLAGAPDTQYF.

A few counts support this clone. V usage is TRBV27 and J usage is TRBJ1-5; D gene ambiguous. Per germline, CDR1 MNHEY and CDR2 SMNVEV (reference sequence). V dropped 1 base and J dropped 7 bases, with 11 bases sitting between them. There are 14 residues in the CDR3. This CDR3 is CASSLYRVRQPQHF. The CDR3 DNA sequence: TGTGCCAGCAGTTTATATCGGGTGCGGCAGCCCCAGCATTTT.

This clone was seen only once. The chain is built from TRBV11-2 and TRBJ2-7, with 10 bases that match TRBD2. The V gene end was trimmed by 5 bases and the J gene end by 6 bases; junction bases not matched to a gene: 10. The CDR3 is 15 residues long. Germline V CDR1 and CDR2: SGHAT, FQNNGV. The CDR3 here is CASSPQLAGVLEQYF. The CDR3 DNA is TGTGCCAGCAGCCCCCAGCTAGCGGGAGTGCTCGAGCAGTACTTC.

This clone was observed a single time. The gene calls are TRBV5-1 and TRBJ2-7; D might be TRBD1 or TRBD2, each matching 6 bases. Germline CDR1 and CDR2: SGHRS and YFSETQ. V was clipped by 0 bases and J by 5 bases, with 21 bases between them. CDR3 size: 17 residues. Here the CDR3 DNA reads TGCGCCAGCAGCTTGGTCTCCTTACAGGGACTCCTGAACGAGCAGTACTTC. Its translation is CASSLVSLQGLLNEQYF.

A remark on this clone: Other DNA sequences in this specimen translate into the identical CDR3. This sequence joins TRBV2 and TRBJ1-2; D uncertain. CDR1 is SNHLY and CDR2 is FYNNEI in the germline V gene. This CDR3 has 13 amino acids. V lost 6 bases to trimming and J lost 5 bases, with 13 bases between them. CDR3 residues: CASREDGPYGYTF. The DNA of the CDR3 is TGTGCCAGCAGGGAGGACGGCCCATATGGCTACACCTTC.

The count of this clone is one. The chain links TRBV20-1 to TRBJ2-7, with a weak D call TRBD1 (5 bases). The CDR3 runs 11 residues. Trimming cost V 7 bases and J 3 bases, with 10 bases left between them. CDR1 is DFQATT and CDR2 is SNEGSKA in the germline V gene (reference sequence). The CDR3 nucleotides read TGCAGTGTTACAGGCAACTACGAGCAGTACTTC. Translation gives CSVTGNYEQYF.

This chain connects TRBV5-8 to TRBJ2-1; D is unclear. The germline V gene has CDR1 SGHTS and CDR2 YDEGEE. The V end lost 5 bases, the J end lost 9 bases, and 12 bases lay between the germline ends. This CDR3 spans 12 amino acids. CDR3 sequence (DNA): TGTGCCAGCAGGGCGTCGGCGGTTGAGCAGTTCTTC. Translated: CASRASAVEQFF.

Worth noting for this clone: Within the sample, other DNA sequences also encode this same CDR3. The chain carries TRBV11-2 and TRBJ2-7; D not certain. This CDR3 contains 12 residues. Germline CDR1 SGHAT, CDR2 FQNNGV. Trimming shortened V by 1 base and J by 4 bases, and 5 bases separated the two germline ends. CDR3 sequence reads: CASSLAGYEQYF. CDR3 DNA: TGTGCCAGCAGCTTAGCCGGATACGAGCAGTACTTC.

For this clone: This same CDR3 is encoded by further DNA sequences in the sample. The genes are TRBV9 and TRBJ2-1; 11 bases map to TRBD2. The CDR3 is 16 amino acids. After removal of 0 bases from V and 5 bases from J, the junction contained 4 bases not matched to a gene. Germline V gene lookup returns CDR1 SGDLS and CDR2 YYNGEE. CDR3 sequence (DNA): TGTGCCAGCAGCGTAGCGGGACTAGCGGCCAACAATGAGCAGTTCTTC. Translation: CASSVAGLAANNEQFF.

The rearrangement uses TRBV11-2 and TRBJ2-2, with TRBD2 identical over 7 bases. The germline CDR1 and CDR2 sequences are SGHAT and FQNNGV. Trimming removed 3 bases from V and 6 bases from J; junction bases left unmatched: 10. The CDR3 runs to 16 residues. In nucleotides, the CDR3 is TGTGCCAGCAGCTTCGGCGGGAGAAATATACCCGGGGAGCTGTTTTTT. Translated, it gives CASSFGGRNIPGELFF.

This chain joins TRBV30 and TRBJ2-3; 7 bases are a match to TRBD2. The CDR3 loop spans 12 amino acids. Looked up from germline, CDR1 is GTSNPN and CDR2 is SVGIG (reference sequence). After removal of 3 bases from V and 10 bases from J, the junction contained 7 bases not matched to a gene. CDR3 nucleotides: TGTGCCTGGAGCGAGACTAGCCGGGCGCAGTATTTT. Translation: CAWSETSRAQYF.

The V and J genes are TRBV13 and TRBJ1-2; D is unclear. The CDR3 runs to 13 residues. Between the trimmed V and J ends, which lost 4 bases and 6 bases, there was a span of 12 bases. Looked up from germline, CDR1 is PRHDT and CDR2 is FYEKMQ (reference sequence). CDR3 sequence (DNA): TGTGCCAGCAGCTCTAAAAGGGAAAATGGCTACACCTTC. It codes for CASSSKRENGYTF.

V is TRBV2 and J is TRBJ1-2, with D possibly TRBD1 on 6 matching bases. Germline-derived CDR1 and CDR2 are SNHLY and FYNNEI. Trimming cost V 4 bases and J 8 bases, with 17 bases left between them. The CDR3 length is 14 residues. The CDR3 spells CASSVSGGLDGYTF. The CDR3 nucleotides read TGTGCCAGCAGTGTATCGGGGGGCTTGGACGGCTACACCTTC.

The chain employs TRBV6-6 and TRBJ1-1; D is perhaps TRBD1 (5 bases). CDR3 length: 15 residues. Germline CDR1 MNHNY, CDR2 SVGAGI (reference sequence). Trimming removed 3 bases at V and 0 bases at J, with 11 bases between. This CDR3 is CASSYRAQVNTEAFF. The CDR3 DNA follows: TGTGCCAGCAGTTATAGGGCACAGGTGAACACTGAAGCTTTCTTT.

The gene calls are TRBV28 and TRBJ2-7; D gene uncertain. The germline V gene has CDR1 MDHEN and CDR2 SYDVKM. The CDR3 runs 12 residues. The germline V and J ends were trimmed by 7 bases and 2 bases, with 9 bases remaining between them. The chain's CDR3 is CASTAATYEQYF. CDR3 DNA sequence: TGTGCCAGCACCGCGGCTACCTACGAGCAGTACTTC.

This sequence joins TRBV2 and TRBJ1-1, with D unclear. V was trimmed by 3 bases and J by 0 bases, leaving 8 bases between them. CDR1 is SNHLY and CDR2 is FYNNEI in the germline V gene. The CDR3 runs 14 residues. The CDR3 DNA reads TGTGCCAGCAGTGAGGGAGTCATGAACACTGAAGCTTTCTTT. This translates into CASSEGVMNTEAFF.